The TCR beta chain described here comes from a study of blood T cell repertoires in COVID-19 (dated by TCRdb to 2020 to 2022). Regarding the research as a whole: The collaborator samples originated in the United States, Italy and Spain and spanned the acute and convalescent phases of COVID-19. Where HLA class I and class II types were available, the types were taken from metadata supplied by the sample provider, not from assay-based typing. The material from the prospective study consisted of cDNA or gDNA derived from T cells, B-cell-depleted T cells, or PBMCs. Deeply sampled blood TCRbeta repertoires from subjects exposed to, actively infected with, or recovered from COVID-19 were included in the dataset. The samples were drawn from the first 160 participants of the ongoing ImmuneRACE study and from 950 to 1,500 subjects provided by 6 global collaborators. The repertoires were released in a freely available public database meant as a resource for research on the immune response to SARS-CoV-2. A de-identified subject ID, COVID-19 status, age in years and sex were almost always included in the sample metadata.

The collaborating institutions used their own protocols to collect whole blood in K2EDTA tubes. Collaborator samples were shipped for TCRbeta analysis as frozen whole blood, isolated PBMCs, or DNA extracted from either sample type. Unmatched junction bases come to 9, with V trimmed by 5 bases and J by 2 bases. For CDR1 and CDR2, the germline V gene lists SGHTS and YDEGEE. There are 15 amino acids in the CDR3, from cysteine to phenylalanine inclusive. Only CDR3 DNA remains: 45 bases, in frame from the first base. The immunoSEQ Assay, a bias-controlled multiplex PCR, was used to amplify TCRbeta CDR3 regions from genomic DNA. Per the authors' processing: Nucleated cell counts per sample were estimated from amplification of reference gene primers within the assay. Sequence reads were collapsed and filtered to measure the absolute abundance of every unique TCRbeta CDR3 rearrangement. For each sample, productive Simpson clonality was calculated as the square root of Simpson's diversity index over productive rearrangements. The clones in this table, taken by TCRdb from immuneACCESS, are in-frame only. Not every clone is retained; where verified, under half of the shortfall comes from an unresolved V gene, and the cause of the rest is unknown. D and trimming come from the DNA, and the V and J calls and clone size come from that table. This sample is represented by some 240,000 clones; roughly 80% of them were singletons. The ten biggest clones cover 7.2% of the sample.

Findings and caveats that apply to the study as a whole: The amount of clinical and demographic metadata varied by source and participant and was provided uncurated.

With regard to this clone: The antigen this receptor binds is unknown. There are no base qualities to consult, and no much larger clone falls within one base.

This TCR derives from a woman between 70 and 85 years old with acute or convalescent COVID-19. The specimen was peripheral blood. The chain is made from TRBV5-8 and TRBJ1-2; the junction holds 7 bases that match TRBD1. The CDR3 in this case is CASRLRTGGNYGYTF. The DNA sequence follows: TGTGCCAGCAGACTGCGGACAGGCGGCAACTATGGCTACACCTTC.